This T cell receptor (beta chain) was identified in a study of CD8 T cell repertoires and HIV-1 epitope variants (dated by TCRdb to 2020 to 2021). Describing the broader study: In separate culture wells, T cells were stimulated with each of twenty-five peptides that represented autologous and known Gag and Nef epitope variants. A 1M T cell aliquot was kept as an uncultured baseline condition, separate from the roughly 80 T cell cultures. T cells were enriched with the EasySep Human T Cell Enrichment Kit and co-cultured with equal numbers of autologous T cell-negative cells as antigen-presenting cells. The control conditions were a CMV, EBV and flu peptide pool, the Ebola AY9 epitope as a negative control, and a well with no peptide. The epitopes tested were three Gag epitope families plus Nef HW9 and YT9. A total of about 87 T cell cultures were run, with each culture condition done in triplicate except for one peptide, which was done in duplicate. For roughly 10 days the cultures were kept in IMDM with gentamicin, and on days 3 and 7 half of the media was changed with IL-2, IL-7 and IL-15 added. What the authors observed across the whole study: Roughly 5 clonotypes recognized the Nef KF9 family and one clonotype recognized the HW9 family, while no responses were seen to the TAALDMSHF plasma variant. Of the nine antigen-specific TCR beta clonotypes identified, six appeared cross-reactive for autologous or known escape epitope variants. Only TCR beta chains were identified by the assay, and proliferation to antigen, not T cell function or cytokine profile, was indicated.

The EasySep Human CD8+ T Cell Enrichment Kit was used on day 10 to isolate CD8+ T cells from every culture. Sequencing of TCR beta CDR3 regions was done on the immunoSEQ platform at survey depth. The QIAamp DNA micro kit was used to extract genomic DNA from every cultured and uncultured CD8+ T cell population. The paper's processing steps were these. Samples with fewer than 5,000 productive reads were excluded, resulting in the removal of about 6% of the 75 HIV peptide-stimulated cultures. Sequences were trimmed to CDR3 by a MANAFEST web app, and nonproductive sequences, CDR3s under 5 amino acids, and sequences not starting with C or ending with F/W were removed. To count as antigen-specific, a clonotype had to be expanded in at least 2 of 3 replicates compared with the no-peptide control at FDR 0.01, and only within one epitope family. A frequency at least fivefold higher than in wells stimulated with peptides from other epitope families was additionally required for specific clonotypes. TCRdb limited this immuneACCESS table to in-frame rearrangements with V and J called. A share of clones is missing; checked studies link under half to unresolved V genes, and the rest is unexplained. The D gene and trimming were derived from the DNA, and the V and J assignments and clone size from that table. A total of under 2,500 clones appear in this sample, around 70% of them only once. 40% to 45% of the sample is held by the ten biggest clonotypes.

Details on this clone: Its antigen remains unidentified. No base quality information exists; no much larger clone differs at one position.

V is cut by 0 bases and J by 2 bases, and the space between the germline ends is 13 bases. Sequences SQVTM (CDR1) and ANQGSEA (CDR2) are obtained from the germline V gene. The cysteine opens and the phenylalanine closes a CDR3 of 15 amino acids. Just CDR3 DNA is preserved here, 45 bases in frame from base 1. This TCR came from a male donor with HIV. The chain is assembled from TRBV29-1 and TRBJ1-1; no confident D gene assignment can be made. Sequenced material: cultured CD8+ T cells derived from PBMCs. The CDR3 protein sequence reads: CSVEDGQTKNTEAFF. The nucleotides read TGCAGCGTTGAAGATGGGCAGACAAAAAACACTGAAGCTTTCTTT.